This is a list of T cell receptor beta chains from one sample in a study of blood T cell repertoires in COVID-19. Profiling relied on immunoSEQ multiplex PCR, and the TCRdb table lists in-frame clones only, not all of them. The sample shows around 130,000 clones, about 81% of them seen only once. The sample taken for sequencing was peripheral blood. The source of these receptors is an elderly woman with acute or convalescent COVID-19. The CDR3 runs from the conserved cysteine through the conserved F or W. Each record gives: clone size, J gene, D gene, V gene, CDR3 protein, CDR3 DNA. D genes are given only for firm matches. Size values are once, few and many counts, or a class for expanded clones, and some rows have none.

- | TRBJ1-2 | TRBD1 | TRBV5-1 | CASSLDGRGDFYGYTF | TGCGCCAGCAGCTTGGATGGCAGGGGGGATTTCTATGGCTACACCTTC
- | TRBJ1-6 | - | TRBV15 | CATSRRQDYNSPLHF | TGTGCCACCAGCAGACGACAGGACTATAATTCACCCCTCCACTTT
- | TRBJ2-7 | TRBD1 | TRBV28 | CASSLSDLIFDRAYEQYF | TGTGCCAGCAGTTTAAGTGACCTAATTTTCGACAGGGCCTACGAGCAGTACTTC
- | TRBJ1-1 | - | TRBV5-1 | CASSLHNMNTEAFF | TGCGCCAGCAGCTTGCACAACATGAACACTGAAGCTTTCTTT
many | TRBJ1-5 | - | TRBV7-9 | CASSFSGAGDQPQHF | TGTGCCAGCAGCTTCTCAGGGGCAGGGGATCAGCCCCAGCATTTT
- | TRBJ2-7 | - | TRBV4-1 | CASSHTARGGEQYF | TGCGCCAGCAGCCACACTGCTCGGGGAGGCGAGCAGTACTTC
- | TRBJ1-1 | - | TRBV5-6 | CASSLAGNTEAFF | TGTGCCAGCAGCTTGGCAGGTAACACTGAAGCTTTCTTT
- | TRBJ1-5 | - | TRBV28 | CASSLRFGRDYRGNQPQHF | TGTGCCAGCAGTTTAAGGTTTGGCAGGGACTATCGTGGCAATCAGCCCCAGCATTTT
- | TRBJ1-5 | TRBD1 | TRBV11-2 | CASRMGTGGNQPQHF | TGTGCCAGCAGAATGGGGACAGGCGGCAATCAGCCCCAGCATTTT
- | TRBJ1-2 | - | TRBV6-6 | CASSYSSVYGYTF | TGTGCCAGCAGTTACTCGTCAGTGTATGGCTACACCTTC
- | TRBJ2-7 | - | TRBV10-3 | CAISEVQKPGLPYEQYF | TGTGCCATCAGTGAGGTTCAAAAACCGGGACTCCCGTACGAGCAGTACTTC
- | TRBJ2-1 | - | TRBV19 | CASSPGMGLDNEQFF | TGTGCCAGTAGTCCGGGGATGGGACTTGATAATGAGCAGTTCTTC
- | TRBJ2-2 | - | TRBV5-1 | CASSLGGTGELFF | TGCGCCAGCAGCTTGGGAGGAACCGGGGAGCTGTTTTTT
- | TRBJ2-1 | - | TRBV10-2 | CASSEPPGQYEQFF | TGCGCCAGCAGTGAACCCCCGGGACAATATGAGCAGTTCTTC